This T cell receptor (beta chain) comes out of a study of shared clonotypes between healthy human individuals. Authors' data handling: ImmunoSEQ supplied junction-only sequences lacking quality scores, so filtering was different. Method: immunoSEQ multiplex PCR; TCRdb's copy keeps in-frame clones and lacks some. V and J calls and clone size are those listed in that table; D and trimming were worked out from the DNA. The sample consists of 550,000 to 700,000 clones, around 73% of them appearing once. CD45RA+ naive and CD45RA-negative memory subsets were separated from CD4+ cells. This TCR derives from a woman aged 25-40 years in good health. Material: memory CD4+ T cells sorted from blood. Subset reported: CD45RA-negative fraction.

The CDR3 reads CASSLVVLAPDTQYF. For the CDR3, the DNA is TGTGCCAGCAGCTTAGTGGTCCTAGCCCCAGATACGCAGTATTTT. V is TRBV7-2 and J is TRBJ2-3; possible D gene TRBD2, 5 bases. Germline V gene sequence: CDR1 SGHTA, CDR2 FQGNSA. This CDR3 region has 15 residues. Trimming took 1 base from V and 4 from J, leaving 12 bases between them.